This paragraph covers one T cell receptor (beta chain) sequence. Its cognate antigen is unknown. The sample belongs to a study of shared clonotypes between healthy human individuals. Study context: A donor's plate count was three for CD4 naive and three for CD4 memory; CD8 naive had two and CD8 memory one. Study-level findings and limits: Non-shared clonotypes had lower generation probabilities than those shared by all four donors.

Some clones are missing from TCRdb's copy, which holds only in-frame ones; the method was immunoSEQ multiplex PCR. Altogether approximately 2.3 million clones are present, approximately 93% being singletons, with the ten largest covering under 0.45%. The CDR3 is 13 residues long. Between the trimmed V and J ends, which lost 6 bases and 9 bases, there was a span of 15 bases. Per the germline V gene, CDR1 is LNHDA and CDR2 is SQIVND (reference sequence). Sequencing used naive CD4+ T cells from PBMCs. Subset indicated: CD45RA+ positively selected. The TCR was taken from a man aged 18 to 30 in good health. Some clones in this sample may be carry-over from other donors' samples. The chain employs TRBV19 and TRBJ1-5; TRBD1 is a possible D gene (6 bases). The CDR3 here is CASRSQGRGPQHF. CDR3 bases: TGTGCCAGTAGGTCGCAGGGGAGAGGGCCCCAGCATTTT.